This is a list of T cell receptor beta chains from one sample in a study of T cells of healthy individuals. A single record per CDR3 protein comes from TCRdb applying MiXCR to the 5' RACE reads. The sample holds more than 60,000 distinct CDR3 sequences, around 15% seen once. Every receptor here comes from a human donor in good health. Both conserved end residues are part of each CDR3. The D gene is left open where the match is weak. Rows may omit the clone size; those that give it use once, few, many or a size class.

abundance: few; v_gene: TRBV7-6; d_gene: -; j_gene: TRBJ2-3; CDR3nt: TGTGCCAGCAGCTCACAACTAGCTCCCAGCACAGATACGCAGTATTTT; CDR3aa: CASSSQLAPSTDTQYF
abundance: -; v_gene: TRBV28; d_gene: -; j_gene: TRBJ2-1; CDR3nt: TGTGCCAGCAGTCCCCAGTGGGCGCGGTACAATGAGCAGTTCTTC; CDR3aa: CASSPQWARYNEQFF
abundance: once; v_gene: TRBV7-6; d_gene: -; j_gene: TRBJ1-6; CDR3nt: TGTGCCAGCAGCTTCGACTGGGGGGATAATTCACCCCTCCACTTT; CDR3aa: CASSFDWGDNSPLHF
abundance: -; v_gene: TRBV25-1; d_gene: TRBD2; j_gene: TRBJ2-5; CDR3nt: TGTGCCAGCAGTGAATATGACCCTAGCGGGGGGGGGACCCAGTACTTC; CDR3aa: CASSEYDPSGGGTQYF
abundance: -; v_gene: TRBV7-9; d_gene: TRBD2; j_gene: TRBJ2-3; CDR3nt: TGTGCCAGCAGCTTTGGTAGGACTAGCGCAGATACGCAGTATTTT; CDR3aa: CASSFGRTSADTQYF
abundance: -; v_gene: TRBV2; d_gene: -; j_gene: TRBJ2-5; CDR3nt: TGTGCCAGCAAGTTCGGGGAGACCCAGTACTTC; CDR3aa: CASKFGETQYF
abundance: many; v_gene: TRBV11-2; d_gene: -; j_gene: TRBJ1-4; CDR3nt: TGTGCCAGCAGCCGGCAAGGGGGTACATTGGAAAAACTGTTTTTT; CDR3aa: CASSRQGGTLEKLFF
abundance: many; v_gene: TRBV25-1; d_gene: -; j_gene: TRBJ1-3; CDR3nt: TGTGCCAGCAGTGAATACTCTGGAAACACCATATATTTT; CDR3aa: CASSEYSGNTIYF
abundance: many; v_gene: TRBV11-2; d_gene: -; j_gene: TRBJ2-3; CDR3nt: TGTGCCAGCAGCTTTAGGTTAGGCCTCACAGATACGCAGTATTTT; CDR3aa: CASSFRLGLTDTQYF
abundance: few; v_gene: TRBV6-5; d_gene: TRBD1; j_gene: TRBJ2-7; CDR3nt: TGTGCCAGCAGTTCCATGGACAGGGGGCTCTACGAGCAGTACTTC; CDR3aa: CASSSMDRGLYEQYF
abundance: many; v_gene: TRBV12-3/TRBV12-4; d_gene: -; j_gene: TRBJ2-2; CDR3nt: TGTGCCAGCAGTTTCATCGGGGAGCTGTTTTTT; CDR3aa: CASSFIGELFF
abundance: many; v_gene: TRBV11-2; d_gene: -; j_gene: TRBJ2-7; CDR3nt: TGTGCCAGCAGCTTAGAGGCCGTCCCCTCCTACGAGCAGTACTTC; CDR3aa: CASSLEAVPSYEQYF
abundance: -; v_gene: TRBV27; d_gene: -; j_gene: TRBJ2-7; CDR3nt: TGTGCCAGCAGCCCGTCCAAGGGGGGCTACGAGCAGTACTTC; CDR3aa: CASSPSKGGYEQYF
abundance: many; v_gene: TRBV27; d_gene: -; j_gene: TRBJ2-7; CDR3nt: TGTGCCAGCAGCTCACCAGGGGGGTCCTACGAGCAGTACTTC; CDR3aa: CASSSPGGSYEQYF
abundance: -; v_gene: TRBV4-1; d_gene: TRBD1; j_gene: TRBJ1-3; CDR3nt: TGCGCCAGCAGCCAAGTATACTTCTCGACAGGGCGAGGAAACACCATATATTTT; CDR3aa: CASSQVYFSTGRGNTIYF
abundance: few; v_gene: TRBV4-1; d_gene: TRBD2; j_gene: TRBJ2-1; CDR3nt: TGCGCCAGCAGCCAAGAAGCGGGGAGGACCTACAATGAGCAGTTCTTC; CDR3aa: CASSQEAGRTYNEQFF
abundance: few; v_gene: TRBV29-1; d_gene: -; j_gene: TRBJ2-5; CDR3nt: TGCAGCGTTAGTTACGGCCAAGAGACCCAGTACTTC; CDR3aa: CSVSYGQETQYF
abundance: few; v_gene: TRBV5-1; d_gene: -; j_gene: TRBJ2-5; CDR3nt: TGCGCCAGCAGCTTGGGTGGCGGATGGTCCGTAGGGACCCAGTACTTC; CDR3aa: CASSLGGGWSVGTQYF
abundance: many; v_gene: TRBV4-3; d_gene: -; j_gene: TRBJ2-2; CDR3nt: TGCGCCAGCAGCCAAGATGAGGCCGGGGAGCTGTTTTTT; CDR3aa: CASSQDEAGELFF
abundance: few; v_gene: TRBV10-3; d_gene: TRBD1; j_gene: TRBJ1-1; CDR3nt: TGTGCCATCAGTGGGGGACAGCCAGGACTTACTGAAGCTTTCTTT; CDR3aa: CAISGGQPGLTEAFF
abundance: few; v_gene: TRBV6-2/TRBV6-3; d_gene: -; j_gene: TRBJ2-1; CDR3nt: TGTGCCAGCAGTGGAGGATCCCAAGACCCCTACAATGAGCAGTTCTTC; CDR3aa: CASSGGSQDPYNEQFF
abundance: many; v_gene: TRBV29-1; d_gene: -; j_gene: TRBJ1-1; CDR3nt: TGCAGCGTGCGAACAGCTGAAGCTTTCTTT; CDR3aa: CSVRTAEAFF
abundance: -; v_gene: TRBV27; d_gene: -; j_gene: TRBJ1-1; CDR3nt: TGTGCCAGCAGTCTACTAGGGCGAGCGGACACTGAAGCTTTCTTT; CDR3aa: CASSLLGRADTEAFF
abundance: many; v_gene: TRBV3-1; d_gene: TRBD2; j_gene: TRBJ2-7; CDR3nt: TGTGCCAGCAGCCAGCTAGCGGGGTCCTACGAGCAGTACTTC; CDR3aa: CASSQLAGSYEQYF
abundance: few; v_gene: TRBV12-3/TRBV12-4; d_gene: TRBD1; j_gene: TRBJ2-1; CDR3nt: TGTGCCAGCAGTATGGGACAGGGGGCAGATGAGCAGTTCTTC; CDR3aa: CASSMGQGADEQFF
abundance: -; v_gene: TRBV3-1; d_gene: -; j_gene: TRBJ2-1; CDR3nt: TGTGCCAGCAGCCCCCTCGGACTAACCTCCTACAATGAGCAGTTCTTC; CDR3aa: CASSPLGLTSYNEQFF
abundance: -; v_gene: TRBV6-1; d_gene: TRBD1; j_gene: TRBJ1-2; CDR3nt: TGTGCCAGCAGTGAAGTGGGCCCCGGGACAGGGGCCGCTGGCTACACCTTC; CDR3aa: CASSEVGPGTGAAGYTF
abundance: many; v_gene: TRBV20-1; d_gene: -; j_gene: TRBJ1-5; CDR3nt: TGCAGTGCTACGGGTTTCGTAGTTAACAATCAGCCCCAGCATTTT; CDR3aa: CSATGFVVNNQPQHF
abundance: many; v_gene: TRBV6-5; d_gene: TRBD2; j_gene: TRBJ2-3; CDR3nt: TGTGCCAGCAGTTACTCGCCTAGCGGTCCTAGCACAGATACGCAGTATTTT; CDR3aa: CASSYSPSGPSTDTQYF
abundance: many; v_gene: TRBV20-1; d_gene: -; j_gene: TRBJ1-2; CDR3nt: TGCAGTGCCGCGGGGGGGCTAGGGGTAGGCTACACCTTC; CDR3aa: CSAAGGLGVGYTF
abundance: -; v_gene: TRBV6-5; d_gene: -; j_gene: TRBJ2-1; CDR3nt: TGTGCCAGCTCCCCAAGCTGGGGAGACAATGAGCAGTTCTTC; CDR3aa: CASSPSWGDNEQFF
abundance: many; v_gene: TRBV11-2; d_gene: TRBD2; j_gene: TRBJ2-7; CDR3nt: TGTGCCAGCAGCTTTCTTAGCGGGAGAAAGAACGAGCAGTACTTC; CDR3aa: CASSFLSGRKNEQYF
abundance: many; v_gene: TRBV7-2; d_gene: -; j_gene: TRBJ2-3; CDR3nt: TGTGCCAGCAGCTTGTCTAGGGATACGCAGTATTTT; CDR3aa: CASSLSRDTQYF
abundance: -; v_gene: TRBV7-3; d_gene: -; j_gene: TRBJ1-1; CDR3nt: TGTGCCAGCAGCTTGAGTCAGGGGCTAGACACTGAAGCTTTCTTT; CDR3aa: CASSLSQGLDTEAFF
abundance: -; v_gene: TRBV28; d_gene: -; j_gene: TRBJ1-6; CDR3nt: TGTGCCAGCAGTGGGGGGCCACCCCTCCACTTT; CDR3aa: CASSGGPPLHF
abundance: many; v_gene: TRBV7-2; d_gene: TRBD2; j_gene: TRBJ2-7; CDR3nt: TGTGCCAGCAGCTTTTCGGGACTAGGGGGCGAGCAGTACTTC; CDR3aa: CASSFSGLGGEQYF
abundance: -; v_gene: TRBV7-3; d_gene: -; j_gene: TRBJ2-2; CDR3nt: TGTGCCAGCAGCGCAATGCTGACGGGGGAGCTGTTTTTT; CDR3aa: CASSAMLTGELFF
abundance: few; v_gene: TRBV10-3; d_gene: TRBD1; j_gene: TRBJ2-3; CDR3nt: TGTGCCATCAGTGACAGGGACAGGGGTGTAACAGATACGCAGTATTTT; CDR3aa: CAISDRDRGVTDTQYF
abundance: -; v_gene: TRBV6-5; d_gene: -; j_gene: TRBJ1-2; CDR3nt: TGTGCCAGCAGTACACAGGGTTGGGCTATTGAAGGCTACACCTTC; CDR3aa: CASSTQGWAIEGYTF
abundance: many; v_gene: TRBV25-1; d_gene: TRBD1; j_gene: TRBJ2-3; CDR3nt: TGTGCCAGCAGTCTAAGGGACAGATCCCCCCAGGATACGCAGTATTTT; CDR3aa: CASSLRDRSPQDTQYF
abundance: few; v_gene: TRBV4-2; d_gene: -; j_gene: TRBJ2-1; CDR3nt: TGTGCCAGCAGCCAAGAGGGCGGTCGCTCCTACAATGAGCAGTTCTTC; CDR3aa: CASSQEGGRSYNEQFF
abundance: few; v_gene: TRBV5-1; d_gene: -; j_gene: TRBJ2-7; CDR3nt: TGCGCCAGCAGCACCAGGGAAGGCTACGAGCAGTACTTC; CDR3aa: CASSTREGYEQYF
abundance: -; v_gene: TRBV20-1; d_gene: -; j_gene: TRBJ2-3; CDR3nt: TGCAGTGCTAGTTCGGCTAGCGCAACCACAGATACGCAGTATTTT; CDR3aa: CSASSASATTDTQYF
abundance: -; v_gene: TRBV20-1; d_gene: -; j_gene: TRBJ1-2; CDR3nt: TGCAGTGCTCCAAGGCCCGGCGGAAGGAACTATGGCTACACCTTC; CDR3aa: CSAPRPGGRNYGYTF
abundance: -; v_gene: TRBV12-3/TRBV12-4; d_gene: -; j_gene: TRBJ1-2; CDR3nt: TGTGCCAGCAGTTTAGCCGCCGGGACCCGGAAGGAGTACACCTTC; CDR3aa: CASSLAAGTRKEYTF
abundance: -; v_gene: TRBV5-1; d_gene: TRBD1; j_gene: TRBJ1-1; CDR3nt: TGCGCCAGCAGCGAGAGGGGGCCTGAAGCTTTCTTT; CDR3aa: CASSERGPEAFF
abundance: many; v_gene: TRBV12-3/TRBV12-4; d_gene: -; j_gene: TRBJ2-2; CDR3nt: TGTGCCAGCAGTTTATTGGTTCAGGGATGGTCCGGGGAGCTGTTTTTT; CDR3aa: CASSLLVQGWSGELFF
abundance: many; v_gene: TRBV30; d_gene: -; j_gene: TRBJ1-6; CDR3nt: TGTGCCTGGAATATGAATTCACCCCTCCACTTT; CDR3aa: CAWNMNSPLHF